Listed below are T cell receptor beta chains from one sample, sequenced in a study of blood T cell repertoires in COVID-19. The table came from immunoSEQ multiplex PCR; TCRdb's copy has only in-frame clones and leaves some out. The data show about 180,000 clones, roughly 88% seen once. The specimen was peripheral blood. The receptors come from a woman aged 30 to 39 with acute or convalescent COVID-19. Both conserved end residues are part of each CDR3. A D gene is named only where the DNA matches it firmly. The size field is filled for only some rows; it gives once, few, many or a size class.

cdr3_aa: CASRRRGPANYGELFF; cdr3_nt: TGTGCCAGCAGAAGGCGGGGGCCAGCGAATTACGGGGAGCTGTTTTTT; v_call: TRBV7-2; d_call: NA; clone_size: NA; j_call: TRBJ2-2
cdr3_aa: CASSNRAGRVTGELFF; cdr3_nt: TGTGCCAGCAGCAACCGAGCCGGGAGGGTCACCGGGGAGCTGTTTTTT; v_call: TRBV6-2/TRBV6-3; d_call: TRBD2; clone_size: NA; j_call: TRBJ2-2
cdr3_aa: CASSLLRNTIYF; cdr3_nt: TGTGCCAGCAGCTTACTCCGAAACACCATATATTTT; v_call: TRBV7-9; d_call: NA; clone_size: NA; j_call: TRBJ1-3
cdr3_aa: CAWSGLAGSTDTQYF; cdr3_nt: TGTGCCTGGAGTGGACTAGCGGGAAGCACAGATACGCAGTATTTT; v_call: TRBV30; d_call: TRBD2; clone_size: few; j_call: TRBJ2-3
cdr3_aa: CASSLRGGAHEQYF; cdr3_nt: TGTGCCAGCAGCCTTCGGGGGGGGGCCCACGAGCAGTACTTC; v_call: TRBV5-4; d_call: TRBD2; clone_size: few; j_call: TRBJ2-7
cdr3_aa: CASSRGHKNIQYF; cdr3_nt: TGTGCCAGCAGCCGGGGGCACAAAAACATTCAGTACTTC; v_call: TRBV6-2/TRBV6-3; d_call: NA; clone_size: NA; j_call: TRBJ2-4
cdr3_aa: CASSPLSKGGGEKLFF; cdr3_nt: TGTGCCAGCAGCCCCCTGTCCAAGGGAGGAGGTGAAAAACTGTTTTTT; v_call: TRBV11-2; d_call: NA; clone_size: NA; j_call: TRBJ1-4
cdr3_aa: CASSIGAGLDEAFF; cdr3_nt: TGTGCCAGTAGTATAGGGGCAGGGCTGGATGAAGCTTTCTTT; v_call: TRBV19; d_call: NA; clone_size: NA; j_call: TRBJ1-1
cdr3_aa: CASNGQGHQPQHF; cdr3_nt: TGTGCCAGTAATGGACAGGGGCATCAGCCCCAGCATTTT; v_call: TRBV19; d_call: TRBD1; clone_size: NA; j_call: TRBJ1-5
cdr3_aa: CASRQGATQYF; cdr3_nt: TGTGCCAGCAGGCAGGGTGCGACCCAGTACTTC; v_call: TRBV7-9; d_call: NA; clone_size: NA; j_call: TRBJ2-5
cdr3_aa: CASRRPGQPQHF; cdr3_nt: TGTGCCAGCAGACGACCGGGGCAGCCCCAGCATTTT; v_call: TRBV28; d_call: NA; clone_size: NA; j_call: TRBJ1-5
cdr3_aa: CASTAGRYNEQFF; cdr3_nt: TGTGCCAGCACAGCGGGACGTTACAATGAGCAGTTCTTC; v_call: TRBV2; d_call: TRBD2; clone_size: once; j_call: TRBJ2-1
cdr3_aa: CASGKQGFGYTF; cdr3_nt: TGTGCCAGCGGGAAACAGGGGTTTGGCTACACCTTC; v_call: TRBV28; d_call: TRBD1; clone_size: NA; j_call: TRBJ1-2
cdr3_aa: CACRLAGGGNEQFF; cdr3_nt: TGCGCCTGTCGTCTAGCGGGAGGGGGGAATGAGCAGTTCTTC; v_call: TRBV5-1; d_call: TRBD2; clone_size: NA; j_call: TRBJ2-1
cdr3_aa: CASSLTPGDTQYF; cdr3_nt: TGTGCCAGCAGCTTAACCCCAGGAGATACGCAGTATTTT; v_call: TRBV11-2; d_call: NA; clone_size: NA; j_call: TRBJ2-3
cdr3_aa: CASSYNAAQRYNEQFF; cdr3_nt: TGTGCCAGCAGTTACAACGCGGCCCAGAGGTACAATGAGCAGTTCTTC; v_call: TRBV6-2/TRBV6-3; d_call: NA; clone_size: NA; j_call: TRBJ2-1
cdr3_aa: CATSDLGTGKETQYF; cdr3_nt: TGTGCCACCAGTGATTTAGGGACTGGGAAAGAGACCCAGTACTTC; v_call: TRBV24-1; d_call: NA; clone_size: NA; j_call: TRBJ2-5
cdr3_aa: CASSFPGSNFVEQYF; cdr3_nt: TGTGCCAGCAGCTTTCCCGGGAGTAATTTCGTAGAGCAGTACTTC; v_call: TRBV5-4; d_call: NA; clone_size: NA; j_call: TRBJ2-7
cdr3_aa: CASSLDRNEQYF; cdr3_nt: TGTGCCAGCAGCTTAGACAGGAACGAGCAGTACTTC; v_call: TRBV7-2; d_call: NA; clone_size: NA; j_call: TRBJ2-7
cdr3_aa: CSWQGFETQYF; cdr3_nt: TGCAGTTGGCAGGGGTTCGAGACCCAGTACTTC; v_call: TRBV20-1; d_call: NA; clone_size: NA; j_call: TRBJ2-5
cdr3_aa: CASSLVPGAGAVAFF; cdr3_nt: TGCGCCAGCAGTTTAGTTCCAGGGGCCGGGGCGGTAGCTTTCTTT; v_call: TRBV5-1; d_call: NA; clone_size: NA; j_call: TRBJ1-1
cdr3_aa: CASSLSLGDTDTQYF; cdr3_nt: TGCGCCAGCAGCTTGTCCCTAGGGGACACAGATACGCAGTATTTT; v_call: TRBV5-1; d_call: NA; clone_size: NA; j_call: TRBJ2-3